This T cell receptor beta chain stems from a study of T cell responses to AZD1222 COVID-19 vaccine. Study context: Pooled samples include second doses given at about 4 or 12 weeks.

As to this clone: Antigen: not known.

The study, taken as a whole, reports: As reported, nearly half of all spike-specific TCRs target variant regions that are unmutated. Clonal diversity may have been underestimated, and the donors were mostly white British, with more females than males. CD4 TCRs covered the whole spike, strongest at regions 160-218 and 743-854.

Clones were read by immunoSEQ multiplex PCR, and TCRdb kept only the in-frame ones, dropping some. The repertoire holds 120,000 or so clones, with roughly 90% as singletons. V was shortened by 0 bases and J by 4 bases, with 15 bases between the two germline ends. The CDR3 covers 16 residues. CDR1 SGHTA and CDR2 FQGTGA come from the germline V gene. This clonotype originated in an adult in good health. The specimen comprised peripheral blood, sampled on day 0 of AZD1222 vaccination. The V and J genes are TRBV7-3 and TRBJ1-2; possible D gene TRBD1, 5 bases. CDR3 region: CASSLTQTGDRYGYTF. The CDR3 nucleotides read TGTGCCAGCAGCTTAACCCAAACGGGGGATCGCTATGGCTACACCTTC.